Below are 8 T cell receptor beta chains sequenced from a single sample in a study of regulatory T cells in long-lasting Graves disease. Described time point: newly diagnosed GD, antithyroid drugs for less than 3 months. PBMC-extracted RNA yielded the TCR library. HTBI primers from iRepertoire and Arm-PCR of CDR3 regions yielded the TCR beta libraries. TCRdb reprocessed the multiplex PCR reads via MiXCR and lists one record per CDR3 protein. The sample lists approximately 230,000 distinct CDR3 sequences, around 17% occurring once. Here the sequenced sample was peripheral blood mononuclear cells (PBMCs), taken at new diagnosis, from a patient treated with antithyroid drugs. The origin of the receptors is a female donor with Graves disease.

A remark on this clonotype: Given a much more abundant clone one base away, this may be a read error. The V gene is TRBV15, the J gene TRBJ1-5; 9 bases fit TRBD1. The length of the CDR3 is 17 residues. The J segment lost 1 base and the V segment lost 2 bases, leaving 6 bases of the junction unmatched. Germline CDR1 and CDR2: LNHNV and YYDKDF (reference sequence). CDR3 amino acids: CATSRTTGGWSNQPQHF. CDR3 nucleotide sequence: TGTGCCACCAGCAGAACGACAGGGGGTTGGAGCAATCAGCCCCAGCATTTT.

This clonotype was recorded many times. The gene calls are TRBV10-3 and TRBJ2-1; a possible D gene is TRBD2 (5 bases). Germline CDR1 is ENHRY and CDR2 is SYGVKD. Trimming stripped 0 bases from V and 9 bases from J, with 12 bases between. CDR3 length equals 14 residues. The CDR3 region is CAISESGTSFEQFF. For the CDR3, the DNA is TGTGCCATCAGTGAGTCGGGTACTAGTTTTGAGCAGTTCTTC.

This clonotype was recorded at least ten times. The gene calls are TRBV24-1 and TRBJ1-1; 7 positions match TRBD1. V was clipped by 4 bases and J by 1 base; unmatched bases: 5. The CDR3 extends over 15 amino acids. CDR1 and CDR2 (germline): KGHDR, SFDVKD. CDR3 region: CATSDCGDRNTEAFF. The CDR3 region has the DNA TGTGCCACCAGTGACTGCGGGGACAGGAACACTGAAGCTTTCTTT.

Many counts were recorded for this clonotype. The gene calls are TRBV7-8 and TRBJ2-1; TRBD2 agrees at 7 bases. Per germline, CDR1 SGHVS and CDR2 FQNEAQ. V trimming: 0 bases; J trimming: 0 bases; junction bases outside the gene matches: 11. CDR3 size: 19 residues. Written as DNA, the CDR3 is TGTGCCAGCAGCTTAGCTTCCAGCGGGATCACCCGCTCCTACAATGAGCAGTTCTTC. This sequence encodes CASSLASSGITRSYNEQFF.

The gene calls are TRBV3-1 and TRBJ1-5, with 8 bases that match TRBD1. This CDR3 spans 16 amino acids. V was pared by 1 base and J by 2 bases, with 4 bases of the junction left unmatched. In germline, CDR1 is LGHDT, CDR2 YNNKEL (reference sequence). CDR3 bases: TGTGCCAGCAGCCAAGCCGCGACAGGGGGCAATCAGCCCCAGCATTTT. Translation: CASSQAATGGNQPQHF. The variable domain in full, with the rest retrieved from reference TRBV3-1 and TRBJ1-5, is DTAVSQTPKYLVTQMGNDKSIKCEQNLGHDTMYWYKQDSKKFLKIMFSYNNKELIINETVPNRFSPKSPDKAHLNLHINSLELGDSAVYFCASSQAATGGNQPQHFGDGTRLSIL.

This clonotype was recorded many times. For the CDR3, the DNA is TGTGCCAGCAGGGACAGGGGAAGGGATGAGCAGTTCTTC. It yields the protein CASRDRGRDEQFF. This chain uses TRBV7-2 with TRBJ2-1; the match to TRBD1 covers 9 bases. Germline V gene sequence: CDR1 SGHTA, CDR2 FQGNSA. The CDR3 spans 13 residues. V gave up 6 bases and J gave up 8 bases; unmatched junction bases: 5.

This clonotype turned up a few times. Germline and junction disagree at one end, which may indicate a read error. This chain joins TRBV7-6 and TRBJ2-5; 16 bases match TRBD2. CDR3 length: 17 residues. Germline V gives CDR1 SGHVS, CDR2 FNYEAQ. CDR3 DNA sequence: TGTGCCAGCAGCTCGGGACTAGCGGGAGGGCCAAGGTTGACCCAGCACTTC. Translated: CASSSGLAGGPRLTQHF.

This clonotype was picked up a small number of times. This could be a read error, since a much larger clone is one nucleotide away. The rearrangement joins TRBV7-2 to TRBJ2-3, with 8 bases identical to TRBD2. After removal of 3 bases from V and 5 bases from J, the junction contained 7 bases not matched to a gene. Germline assignment: CDR1 SGHTA and CDR2 FQGNSA. This CDR3 spans 15 amino acids. The CDR3 spells CASSFRGGTRDTQYF. The CDR3 DNA follows: TGTGCCAGCAGCTTCAGGGGAGGGACTAGAGATACGCAGTATTTT.